This T cell receptor (beta chain) is from a study of blood T cells in healthy people across ages. Alongside a J-beta primer mix, a sample-barcoded 5' primer served in a second PCR lasting about 6 to 12 cycles. Sequencing recovered at least 3 million CDR3-containing paired-end reads from each sample. TCRdb re-called the 5' RACE reads with MiXCR, one entry per CDR3 protein. The sample has 1.5 million to 2 million distinct CDR3 sequences; 25% to 30% are singletons. With V trimmed by 9 bases and J by 0 bases, 14 bases remained unmatched. The germline CDR1 and CDR2 sequences are SGHAT and FQDESV (reference sequence). The CDR3 sequence is 17 residues long.

This chain connects TRBV11-1 to TRBJ1-5; 7 positions agree with TRBD1. The sequence came from a woman aged 30 to 39 in good health. Sequencing input: blood. The CDR3, as DNA: TGTGCCAGACACGACAGGGCGCTAGAAGTTAGCAATCAGCCCCAGCATTTT. This translates into CARHDRALEVSNQPQHF.